Each of the 16 T cell receptor beta chains below was sequenced from the same sample in a study of blood T cell repertoires in COVID-19. Repertoires were generated with immunoSEQ multiplex PCR, while TCRdb's copy carries only in-frame clones and drops some. The sample holds some 460,000 clones; about nine tenths are singletons and the top ten take under 0.75%. Sequences were obtained from PBMCs or T cells enriched from blood (not recorded which). The origin of the receptors is a woman between 18 and 29 years old who had recovered from COVID-19.

This clone appeared a single time. The rearrangement links TRBV11-1 to TRBJ1-2, with 7 bases fitting TRBD1. The germline CDR1 and CDR2 sequences are SGHAT and FQDESV (reference sequence). The junction had 4 bases not matched to a gene; V was cut back by 1 base and J by 5 bases. This CDR3 contains 14 residues. CDR3 coding DNA: TGTGCCAGCAGCTTAGAGGGGACAGCGTATGGCTACACCTTC. Protein product: CASSLEGTAYGYTF.

This clone appeared a few times. The chain combines TRBV7-9 with TRBJ1-3; D might be TRBD1 (5 bases). The germline V gene has CDR1 SEHNR and CDR2 FQNEAQ (reference sequence). CDR3 size: 15 residues. Trimming removed 1 base at V and 0 bases at J, with 7 bases between. The CDR3 DNA is TGTGCCAGCAGCTTAGACGGGGGCTCTGGAAACACCATATATTTT. This encodes CASSLDGGSGNTIYF.

This rearrangement joins TRBV18 to TRBJ1-1; tentatively, D is TRBD1 (5 bases). Germline V gives CDR1 KGHSH, CDR2 LQKENI. This CDR3 contains 13 residues. With 3 bases removed from V and 5 bases from J, the gap between germline ends came to 10 bases. The CDR3 nucleotides are TGTGCCAGCTCACCCGGGGGGAGAACTGAAGCTTTCTTT. This gives the protein CASSPGGRTEAFF.

This chain joins TRBV7-2 and TRBJ1-1, with D perhaps TRBD1 (5 bases). The CDR3 has 15 amino acids. Trimming pared 5 bases from V and 1 base from J, leaving 14 bases between. The V gene's germline CDR1 is SGHTA and CDR2 FQGNSA. The CDR3 DNA reads as TGTGCCAGCAGCCCACATGGGGGGGAGAACACTGAAGCTTTCTTT. Its translation: CASSPHGGENTEAFF. Full variable domain (missing parts from reference TRBV7-2 and TRBJ1-1): GAGVSQSPSNKVTEKGKDVELRCDPISGHTALYWYRQSLGQGLEFLIYFQGNSAPDKSGLPSDRFSAERTGGSVSTLTIQRTQQEDSAVYLCASSPHGGENTEAFFGQGTRLTVV.

The chain links TRBV5-1 to TRBJ1-2; D is possibly TRBD1 (6 bases). Germline CDR1 and CDR2: SGHRS and YFSETQ. The CDR3 totals 14 residues. V dropped 4 bases and J dropped 8 bases, with 18 bases sitting between them. The CDR3 nucleotides read TGCGCCAGCAGCCCAAACTCCGGACAGACCGGCTACACCTTC. Its translation is CASSPNSGQTGYTF.

V gene TRBV11-3 combines with J gene TRBJ1-1; TRBD1 might be the D (6 bases). Trimming removed 0 bases at V and 5 bases at J, with 7 bases between. The CDR3 is made up of 13 amino acids. Germline V gives CDR1 SGHNT, CDR2 YENEEA. The CDR3 is CASSLERGTEAFF. The CDR3 DNA reads TGTGCCAGCAGCTTAGAAAGGGGGACTGAAGCTTTCTTT.

The chain has TRBV10-3 and TRBJ2-3; D call uncertain. The V gene lost 1 base and the J gene lost 3 bases, with 8 bases spanning the gap. The CDR3 length is 14 residues. The germline V gene has CDR1 ENHRY and CDR2 SYGVKD. The CDR3 region has the DNA TGTGCCATCAGTGAGTACCGGGTAACAGATACGCAGTATTTT. Translation gives CAISEYRVTDTQYF.

The chain carries TRBV5-6 and TRBJ1-6, with a weak D call TRBD1 (5 bases). The V gene's germline CDR1 is SGHDT and CDR2 YYEEEE. The V and J ends lost 0 bases and 7 bases respectively, with 14 bases between them. The CDR3 runs to 16 residues. The CDR3 is CASSLEQASYNSPLHF. CDR3 nucleotide sequence: TGTGCCAGCAGCTTGGAACAGGCCTCTTACAATTCACCCCTCCACTTT.

J is TRBJ1-2 and V is TRBV10-3; D possibly corresponds to TRBD1 (5 bases). Germline CDR1 is ENHRY and CDR2 is SYGVKD. V was pared by 6 bases and J by 0 bases, with 14 bases between. The CDR3 loop spans 15 amino acids. In DNA, the CDR3 is TGTGCCATCAGCGAATCCAGGGTAGCTAACTATGGCTACACCTTC. Encoded protein: CAISESRVANYGYTF.

This sequence joins TRBV10-3 and TRBJ2-2; perhaps TRBD1 as D (5 bases). The germline CDR1 and CDR2 sequences are ENHRY and SYGVKD. This CDR3 is built from 18 residues. Trimming stripped 1 base from V and 0 bases from J, with 15 bases between. CDR3 protein: CAISEFQGRGANTGELFF. CDR3 nucleotides: TGTGCCATCAGTGAGTTTCAGGGCCGAGGAGCGAACACCGGGGAGCTGTTTTTT.

This chain connects TRBV7-2 to TRBJ1-2, with D tentatively TRBD1 (6 bases). Germline CDR1 and CDR2: SGHTA and FQGNSA. The V gene lost 0 bases and the J gene lost 4 bases, with 15 bases spanning the gap. The CDR3 runs to 16 residues. CDR3 protein: CASSLAGHPRGYGYTF. The CDR3 bases are TGTGCCAGCAGCTTAGCGGGACACCCTCGAGGCTATGGCTACACCTTC.

J is TRBJ1-4 and V is TRBV3-1 (or the pseudogene TRBV3-2), with 7 nucleotides matching TRBD1. V lost 5 bases to trimming and J lost 7 bases; unmatched junction nucleotides: 10. The CDR3 runs to 15 residues. The germline V gene has CDR1 LGHDT and CDR2 YNNKEL (reference sequence). CDR3 sequence reads: CASSSLGGGVEKLFF. Written as DNA, the CDR3 is TGTGCCAGCAGCTCTCTAGGGGGCGGGGTTGAAAAACTGTTTTTT.

This chain connects TRBV6-5 to TRBJ2-7; 8 bases line up with TRBD2. The germline V gene encodes CDR1 MNHEY and CDR2 SVGAGI. The V gene end was trimmed by 0 bases and the J gene end by 3 bases; junction bases not matched to a gene: 4. This CDR3 comprises 15 residues. The CDR3 DNA sequence: TGTGCCAGCAGTTACTCGAGCGGGGGATACTACGAGCAGTACTTC. Its translation is CASSYSSGGYYEQYF.

J is TRBJ2-5 and V is TRBV6-5; 10 nucleotides agree with TRBD2. J gave up 2 bases and V 8 bases, and 8 bases lay outside the gene matches. This CDR3 is 15 amino acids long. Germline V lookup: CDR1 MNHEY, CDR2 SVGAGI. The CDR3 spells CASSSGGGRQETQYF. In DNA, the CDR3 is TGTGCCAGCTCAAGCGGGGGGGGCCGACAAGAGACCCAGTACTTC.

The rearrangement links TRBV27 to TRBJ2-2, with unresolved D. The V end was cut by 3 bases, the J end by 3 bases, with 8 bases between. The germline gives CDR1 MNHEY, CDR2 SMNVEV (reference sequence). CDR3 size: 14 residues. This CDR3 reads CASSLGTDTGELFF. The CDR3 region has the DNA TGTGCCAGCAGTTTGGGCACAGACACCGGGGAGCTGTTTTTT.

The chain is built from TRBV6-1 and TRBJ1-2; TRBD1 aligns across 7 bases. The CDR3 totals 16 residues. V was pared by 3 bases and J by 4 bases, with 11 bases of the junction left unmatched. CDR1 is MNHNS, CDR2 SASEGT, per germline. In nucleotides, the CDR3 is TGTGCCAGCAGTGACGTTAACGAACAGGGGATCTATGGCTACACCTTC. It encodes CASSDVNEQGIYGYTF.